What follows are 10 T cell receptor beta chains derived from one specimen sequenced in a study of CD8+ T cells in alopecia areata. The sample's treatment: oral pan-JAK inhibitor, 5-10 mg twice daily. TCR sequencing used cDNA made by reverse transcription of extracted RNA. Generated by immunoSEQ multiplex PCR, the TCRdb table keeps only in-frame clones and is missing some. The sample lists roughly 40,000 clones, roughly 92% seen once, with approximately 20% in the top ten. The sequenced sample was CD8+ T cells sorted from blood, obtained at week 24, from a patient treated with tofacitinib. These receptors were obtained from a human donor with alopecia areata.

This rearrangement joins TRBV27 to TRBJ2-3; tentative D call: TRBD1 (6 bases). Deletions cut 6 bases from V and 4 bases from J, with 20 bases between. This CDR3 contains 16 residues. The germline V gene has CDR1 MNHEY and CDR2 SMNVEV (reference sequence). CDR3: CASRLRTAVLSDTQYF. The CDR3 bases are TGTGCCAGCAGACTACGGACAGCTGTGTTATCAGATACGCAGTATTTT.

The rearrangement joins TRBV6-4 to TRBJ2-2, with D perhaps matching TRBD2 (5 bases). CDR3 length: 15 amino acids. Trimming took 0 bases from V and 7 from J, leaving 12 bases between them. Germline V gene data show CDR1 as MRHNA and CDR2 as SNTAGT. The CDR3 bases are TGTGCCAGCAGTGACTCTCTAGAGGGTCACGGGGAGCTGTTTTTT. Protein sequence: CASSDSLEGHGELFF.

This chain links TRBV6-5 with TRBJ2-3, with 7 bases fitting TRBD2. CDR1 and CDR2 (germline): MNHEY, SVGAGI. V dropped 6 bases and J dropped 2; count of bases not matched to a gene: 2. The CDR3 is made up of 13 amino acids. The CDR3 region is CASSWDYTDTQYF. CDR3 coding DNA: TGTGCCAGCAGCTGGGACTACACAGATACGCAGTATTTT.

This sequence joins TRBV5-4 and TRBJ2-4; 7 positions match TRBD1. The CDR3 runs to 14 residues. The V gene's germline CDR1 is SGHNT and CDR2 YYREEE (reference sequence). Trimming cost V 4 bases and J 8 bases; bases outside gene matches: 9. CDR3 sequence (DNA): TGTGCCAGCAGCGCCAGGGGGTCTTTGGACATTCAGTACTTC. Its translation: CASSARGSLDIQYF.

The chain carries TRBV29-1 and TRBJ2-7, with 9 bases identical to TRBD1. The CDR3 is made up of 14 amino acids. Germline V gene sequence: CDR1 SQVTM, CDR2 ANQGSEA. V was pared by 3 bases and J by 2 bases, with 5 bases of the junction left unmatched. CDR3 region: CSVEGTGYTYEQYF. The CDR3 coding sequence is TGCAGCGTTGAGGGGACAGGGTATACCTACGAGCAGTACTTC.

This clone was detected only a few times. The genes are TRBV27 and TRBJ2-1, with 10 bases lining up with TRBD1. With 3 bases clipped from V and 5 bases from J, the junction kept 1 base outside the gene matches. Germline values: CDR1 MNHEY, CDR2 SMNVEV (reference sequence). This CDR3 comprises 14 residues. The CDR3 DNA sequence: TGTGCCAGCAGTTTGGGGACAGGGGACAATGAGCAGTTCTTC. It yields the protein CASSLGTGDNEQFF.

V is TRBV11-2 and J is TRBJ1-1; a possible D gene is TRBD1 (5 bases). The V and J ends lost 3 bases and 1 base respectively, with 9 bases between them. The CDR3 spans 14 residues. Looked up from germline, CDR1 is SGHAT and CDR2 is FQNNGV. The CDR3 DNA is TGTGCCAGCAGCTTTCCGACAGCGAACACTGAAGCTTTCTTT. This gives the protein CASSFPTANTEAFF.

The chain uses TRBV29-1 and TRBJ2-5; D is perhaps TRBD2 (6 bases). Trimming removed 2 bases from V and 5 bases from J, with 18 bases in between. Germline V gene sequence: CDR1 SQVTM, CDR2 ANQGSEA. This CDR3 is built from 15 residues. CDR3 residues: CSVEKRGTPQETQYF. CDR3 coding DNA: TGCAGCGTTGAAAAACGGGGGACGCCCCAGGAGACCCAGTACTTC. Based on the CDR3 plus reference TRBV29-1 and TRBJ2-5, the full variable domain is SAVISQKPSRDICQRGTSLTIQCQVDSQVTMMFWYRQQPGQSLTLIATANQGSEATYESGFVIDKFPISRPNLTFSTLTVSNMSPEDSSIYLCSVEKRGTPQETQYFGPGTRLLVL.

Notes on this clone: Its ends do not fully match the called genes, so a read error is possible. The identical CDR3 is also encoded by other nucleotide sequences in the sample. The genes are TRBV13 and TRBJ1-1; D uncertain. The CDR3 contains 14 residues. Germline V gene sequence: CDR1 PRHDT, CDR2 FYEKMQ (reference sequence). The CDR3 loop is CASSLSPLLTEAFF. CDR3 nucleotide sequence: TGCGCCAGCAGCTTATCCCCCCTTCTAACTGAAGCTTTCTTT.

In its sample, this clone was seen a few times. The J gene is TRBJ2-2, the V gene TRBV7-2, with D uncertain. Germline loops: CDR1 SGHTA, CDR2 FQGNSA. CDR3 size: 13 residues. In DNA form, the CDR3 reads TGTGCAATCACGGTGCCGAACACCGGGGAGCTGTTTTTT. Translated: CAITVPNTGELFF.